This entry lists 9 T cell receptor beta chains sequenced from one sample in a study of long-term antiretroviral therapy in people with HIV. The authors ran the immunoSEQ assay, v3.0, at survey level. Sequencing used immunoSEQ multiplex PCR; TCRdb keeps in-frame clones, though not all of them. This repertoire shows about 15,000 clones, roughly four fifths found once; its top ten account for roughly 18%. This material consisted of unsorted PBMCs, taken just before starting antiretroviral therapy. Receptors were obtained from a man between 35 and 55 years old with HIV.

The CDR3 sequence is CATSRLRDRGNTEAFF. The CDR3 DNA is TGTGCCACCAGCAGACTCCGGGACAGGGGGAACACTGAAGCTTTCTTT. J is TRBJ1-1 and V is TRBV15; 10 bases agree with TRBD1. With V trimmed by 2 bases and J by 1 base, 4 bases remained unmatched. The CDR3 sequence is 16 residues long. CDR1 and CDR2 (germline): LNHNV, YYDKDF (reference sequence).

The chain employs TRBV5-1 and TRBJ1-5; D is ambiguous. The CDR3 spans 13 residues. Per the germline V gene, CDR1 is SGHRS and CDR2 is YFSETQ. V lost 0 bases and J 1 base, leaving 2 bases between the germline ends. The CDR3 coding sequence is TGCGCCAGCAGCTTGGACAGCAATCAGCCCCAGCATTTT. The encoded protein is CASSLDSNQPQHF.

The CDR3 reads CASSPSTGGAGQAFF. The DNA of the CDR3 is TGTGCCAGCAGCCCCTCGACAGGGGGCGCGGGGCAAGCTTTCTTT. The chain links TRBV5-6 to TRBJ1-1; 10 nucleotides line up with TRBD1. Trimming took 4 bases from V and 9 from J; bases not matched to a gene: 12. CDR3 length: 15 amino acids. Germline-derived CDR1 and CDR2 are SGHDT and YYEEEE.

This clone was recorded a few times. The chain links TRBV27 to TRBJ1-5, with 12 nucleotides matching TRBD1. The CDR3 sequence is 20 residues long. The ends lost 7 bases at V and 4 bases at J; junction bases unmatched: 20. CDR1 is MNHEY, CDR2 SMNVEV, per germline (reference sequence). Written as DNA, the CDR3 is TGTGCCAGCAACCCCCGAGGGACAGGGGGCGACGGTCGGGTTAATCAGCCCCAGCATTTT. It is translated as CASNPRGTGGDGRVNQPQHF.

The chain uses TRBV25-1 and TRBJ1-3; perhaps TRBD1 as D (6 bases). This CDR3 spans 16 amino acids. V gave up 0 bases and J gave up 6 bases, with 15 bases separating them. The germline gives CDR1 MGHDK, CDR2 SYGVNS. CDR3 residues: CASSEYSGDPENTIYF. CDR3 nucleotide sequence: TGTGCCAGCAGTGAATATTCAGGGGATCCTGAAAACACCATATATTTT.

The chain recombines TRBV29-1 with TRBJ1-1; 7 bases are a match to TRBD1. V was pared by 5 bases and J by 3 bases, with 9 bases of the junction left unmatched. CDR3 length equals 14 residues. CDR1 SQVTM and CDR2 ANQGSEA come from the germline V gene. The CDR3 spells CSVRPQGKDTEAFF. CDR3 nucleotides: TGCAGCGTTCGCCCACAGGGGAAGGACACTGAAGCTTTCTTT. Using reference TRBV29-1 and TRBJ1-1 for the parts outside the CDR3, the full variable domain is SAVISQKPSRDICQRGTSLTIQCQVDSQVTMMFWYRQQPGQSLTLIATANQGSEATYESGFVIDKFPISRPNLTFSTLTVSNMSPEDSSIYLCSVRPQGKDTEAFFGQGTRLTVV.

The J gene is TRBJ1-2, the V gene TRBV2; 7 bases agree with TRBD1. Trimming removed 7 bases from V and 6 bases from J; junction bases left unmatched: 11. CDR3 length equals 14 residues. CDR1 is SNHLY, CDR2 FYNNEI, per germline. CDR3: CASKVRQGGNGYTF. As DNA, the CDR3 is TGTGCCAGCAAGGTCAGACAGGGAGGGAATGGCTACACCTTC.

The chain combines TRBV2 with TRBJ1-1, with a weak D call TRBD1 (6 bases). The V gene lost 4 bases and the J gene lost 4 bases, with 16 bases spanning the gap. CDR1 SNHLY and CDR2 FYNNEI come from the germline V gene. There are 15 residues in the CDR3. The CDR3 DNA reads TGTGCCAGCAGTGCATCAGGGGCCGTTGGCACTGAAGCTTTCTTT. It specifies CASSASGAVGTEAFF. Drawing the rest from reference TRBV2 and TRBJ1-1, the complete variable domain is EPEVTQTPSHQVTQMGQEVILRCVPISNHLYFYWYRQILGQKVEFLVSFYNNEISEKSEIFDDQFSVERPDGSNFTLKIRSTKLEDSAMYFCASSASGAVGTEAFFGQGTRLTVV.

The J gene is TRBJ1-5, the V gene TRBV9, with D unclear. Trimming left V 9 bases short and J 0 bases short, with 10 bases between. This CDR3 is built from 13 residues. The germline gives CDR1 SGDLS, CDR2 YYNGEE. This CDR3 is CAIKGRSNQPQHF. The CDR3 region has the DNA TGTGCCATCAAAGGACGTAGCAATCAGCCCCAGCATTTT.